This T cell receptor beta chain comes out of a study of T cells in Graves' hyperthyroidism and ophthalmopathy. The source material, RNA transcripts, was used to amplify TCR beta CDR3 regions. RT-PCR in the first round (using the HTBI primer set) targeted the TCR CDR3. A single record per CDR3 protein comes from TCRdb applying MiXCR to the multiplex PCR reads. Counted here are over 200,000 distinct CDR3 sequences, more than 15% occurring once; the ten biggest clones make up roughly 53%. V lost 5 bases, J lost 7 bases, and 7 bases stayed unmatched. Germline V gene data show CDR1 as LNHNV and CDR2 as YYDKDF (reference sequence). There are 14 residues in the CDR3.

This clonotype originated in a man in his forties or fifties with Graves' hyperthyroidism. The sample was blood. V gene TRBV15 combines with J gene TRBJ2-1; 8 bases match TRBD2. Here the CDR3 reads CATSGAGEQNEQFF. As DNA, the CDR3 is TGTGCCACCAGCGGAGCGGGAGAACAGAATGAGCAGTTCTTC.